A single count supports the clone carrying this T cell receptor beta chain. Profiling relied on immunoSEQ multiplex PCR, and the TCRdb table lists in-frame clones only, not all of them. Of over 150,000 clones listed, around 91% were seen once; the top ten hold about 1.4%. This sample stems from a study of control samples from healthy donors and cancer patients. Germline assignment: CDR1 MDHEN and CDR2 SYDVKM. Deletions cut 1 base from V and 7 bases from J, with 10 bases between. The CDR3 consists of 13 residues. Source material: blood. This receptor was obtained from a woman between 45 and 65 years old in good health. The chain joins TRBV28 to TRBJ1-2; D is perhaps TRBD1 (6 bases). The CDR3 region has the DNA TGTGCCAGCAGTTTATCCAACAGGGTTGGCTACACCTTC. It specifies CASSLSNRVGYTF.